Listed below are T cell receptor beta chains from one sample, sequenced in a study of cytomegalovirus exposure and HLA in healthy donors. Repertoires were generated with immunoSEQ multiplex PCR, while TCRdb's copy carries only in-frame clones and drops some. The sample lists about 160,000 clones; approximately 79% were seen once. Sequencing input: PBMCs. These TCRs come from a man aged 40-49 years in good health and CMV-seronegative. Both conserved end residues are part of each CDR3. A D gene is named only where the DNA matches it firmly. Expanded clones are given a class, and other clones once, few, many or no size at all.

j_gene: TRBJ2-7
v_gene: TRBV7-9
len: 12
d_gene: TRBD1
abundance: once
CDR3aa: CASSGQGYEQYF
CDR3nt: TGTGCCAGCAGCGGACAGGGCTACGAGCAGTACTTC

j_gene: TRBJ2-2
v_gene: TRBV15
len: 17
d_gene: TRBD2
abundance: once
CDR3aa: CATSRDRLAGGTGELFF
CDR3nt: TGCGCCACCAGCAGAGATAGGCTTGCGGGAGGCACCGGGGAGCTGTTTTTT

j_gene: TRBJ2-3
v_gene: TRBV5-1
len: 20
d_gene: TRBD2
abundance: .
CDR3aa: CASSLGFPGLAGGVTDTQYF
CDR3nt: TGCGCCAGCAGCTTGGGATTCCCGGGACTAGCAGGAGGCGTTACAGATACGCAGTATTTT

j_gene: TRBJ2-5
v_gene: TRBV28
len: 13
d_gene: .
abundance: .
CDR3aa: CASTPGGQETQYF
CDR3nt: TGTGCCAGCACCCCTGGGGGGCAAGAGACCCAGTACTTC

j_gene: TRBJ2-2
v_gene: TRBV21-1
len: 16
d_gene: .
abundance: .
CDR3aa: CASSIPAGRPTGELFF
CDR3nt: TGTGCCAGCAGCATACCAGCGGGGAGGCCCACCGGGGAGCTGTTTTTT

j_gene: TRBJ2-1
v_gene: TRBV6-1
len: 13
d_gene: .
abundance: .
CDR3aa: CASSLNRVGEQFF
CDR3nt: TGTGCCAGCAGTTTGAACAGGGTGGGTGAGCAGTTCTTC

j_gene: TRBJ1-5
v_gene: TRBV7-9
len: 14
d_gene: TRBD1
abundance: .
CDR3aa: CASSAATGLQPQHF
CDR3nt: TGTGCCAGCAGCGCAGCGACAGGGTTGCAGCCCCAGCATTTT

j_gene: TRBJ1-5
v_gene: TRBV4-1
len: 18
d_gene: TRBD1
abundance: .
CDR3aa: CASSQDLIRQGINQPQHF
CDR3nt: TGCGCCAGCAGCCAAGATTTAATTCGACAGGGTATCAATCAGCCCCAGCATTTT

j_gene: TRBJ1-5
v_gene: TRBV6-4
len: 13
d_gene: .
abundance: .
CDR3aa: CASSREVNQPQHF
CDR3nt: TGTGCCAGCAGTAGGGAGGTCAATCAGCCCCAGCATTTT

j_gene: TRBJ2-1
v_gene: TRBV7-2
len: 15
d_gene: .
abundance: once
CDR3aa: CASSYGPLAFNEQFF
CDR3nt: TGTGCCAGCAGCTATGGGCCCCTGGCCTTTAATGAGCAGTTCTTC

j_gene: TRBJ2-7
v_gene: TRBV11-2
len: 18
d_gene: TRBD2
abundance: .
CDR3aa: CASSLRATWTSESYEQYF
CDR3nt: TGTGCCAGCAGCTTACGAGCCACCTGGACTAGCGAGAGCTACGAGCAGTACTTC

j_gene: TRBJ2-4
v_gene: TRBV14
len: 16
d_gene: TRBD2
abundance: .
CDR3aa: CASSKGLAGERDIQYF
CDR3nt: TGTGCCAGCAGCAAGGGACTAGCGGGAGAACGGGACATTCAGTACTTC

j_gene: TRBJ2-7
v_gene: TRBV21-1
len: 17
d_gene: .
abundance: .
CDR3aa: CASSTNIHRDRGYEQYF
CDR3nt: TGTGCCAGCAGCACCAATATCCACCGGGACAGGGGCTACGAGCAGTACTTC

j_gene: TRBJ2-3
v_gene: TRBV30
len: 15
d_gene: TRBD1
abundance: once
CDR3aa: CAWSSWDRGLDTQYF
CDR3nt: TGTGCCTGGAGTTCTTGGGACAGGGGGCTGGATACGCAGTATTTT

j_gene: TRBJ2-2
v_gene: TRBV6-1
len: 13
d_gene: .
abundance: .
CDR3aa: CASSFDMSGELFF
CDR3nt: TGTGCCAGCAGTTTCGACATGTCCGGGGAGCTGTTTTTT

j_gene: TRBJ2-4
v_gene: TRBV10-2
len: 12
d_gene: TRBD1
abundance: .
CDR3aa: CASSDRGNSQYF
CDR3nt: TGCGCCAGCAGCGACAGGGGAAACAGTCAGTACTTC

j_gene: TRBJ2-3
v_gene: TRBV27
len: 15
d_gene: TRBD1
abundance: .
CDR3aa: CASSFGGQGVDTQYF
CDR3nt: TGTGCCAGCAGTTTTGGCGGACAGGGAGTTGATACGCAGTATTTT

j_gene: TRBJ1-1
v_gene: TRBV27
len: 17
d_gene: TRBD1
abundance: once
CDR3aa: CASSTRDRGRADTEAFF
CDR3nt: TGTGCCAGCAGTACCCGGGACAGGGGGCGAGCGGACACTGAAGCTTTCTTT

j_gene: TRBJ2-2
v_gene: TRBV7-2
len: 14
d_gene: TRBD2
abundance: .
CDR3aa: CASRLAGGTGELFF
CDR3nt: TGTGCCAGCAGACTAGCGGGGGGCACCGGGGAGCTGTTTTTT

j_gene: TRBJ1-5
v_gene: TRBV19
len: 14
d_gene: TRBD1
abundance: few
CDR3aa: CASRTDRDGQPQHF
CDR3nt: TGTGCCAGTAGAACGGACAGGGATGGTCAGCCCCAGCATTTT

j_gene: TRBJ1-2
v_gene: TRBV29-1
len: 15
d_gene: TRBD1
abundance: .
CDR3aa: CSALQDRGHQGGYTF
CDR3nt: TGCAGCGCCCTCCAGGACAGGGGACATCAAGGTGGCTACACCTTC

j_gene: TRBJ1-1
v_gene: TRBV18
len: 18
d_gene: .
abundance: .
CDR3aa: CASSPLVTGIRWNTEAFF
CDR3nt: TGTGCCAGCTCACCGTTAGTGACAGGAATTCGGTGGAACACTGAAGCTTTCTTT

j_gene: TRBJ1-4
v_gene: TRBV19
len: 17
d_gene: TRBD1
abundance: .
CDR3aa: CASSNDREAATNEKLFF
CDR3nt: TGTGCCAGTAGTAACGACAGGGAAGCCGCAACTAATGAAAAACTGTTTTTT

j_gene: TRBJ2-7
v_gene: TRBV6-1
len: 15
d_gene: TRBD2
abundance: .
CDR3aa: CATEFGGGRTYEQYF
CDR3nt: TGTGCCACCGAGTTTGGGGGGGGAAGGACCTACGAGCAGTACTTC

j_gene: TRBJ2-7
v_gene: TRBV7-2
len: 14
d_gene: .
abundance: .
CDR3aa: CASSLRRRPYEQYF
CDR3nt: TGTGCCAGCAGCTTAAGGAGGCGCCCCTACGAGCAGTACTTC

j_gene: TRBJ2-7
v_gene: TRBV6-6
len: 12
d_gene: .
abundance: .
CDR3aa: CASSPQGNEQYF
CDR3nt: TGTGCCAGCTCTCCCCAGGGGAACGAGCAGTACTTC

j_gene: TRBJ1-2
v_gene: TRBV7-9
len: 15
d_gene: TRBD1
abundance: .
CDR3aa: CSSSLDETGYYGYTF
CDR3nt: TGTTCCAGCAGCTTAGATGAGACAGGGTATTATGGCTACACCTTC

j_gene: TRBJ2-7
v_gene: TRBV7-2
len: 16
d_gene: TRBD1
abundance: .
CDR3aa: CASSARSGTGYDEQYF
CDR3nt: TGTGCCAGCAGCGCGAGATCCGGGACAGGATACGACGAGCAGTACTTC

j_gene: TRBJ2-5
v_gene: TRBV11-2
len: 13
d_gene: TRBD1
abundance: few
CDR3aa: CASSSYRGETQYF
CDR3nt: TGTGCCAGCAGCTCTTACAGGGGAGAGACCCAGTACTTC

j_gene: TRBJ2-3
v_gene: TRBV2
len: 14
d_gene: .
abundance: .
CDR3aa: CASKVDPGADTQYF
CDR3nt: TGTGCCAGCAAGGTTGACCCGGGGGCAGATACGCAGTATTTT

j_gene: TRBJ2-2
v_gene: TRBV19
len: 14
d_gene: TRBD1
abundance: .
CDR3aa: CASSIQGAAGELFF
CDR3nt: TGTGCCAGTAGTATCCAGGGGGCAGCGGGGGAGCTGTTTTTT

j_gene: TRBJ2-2
v_gene: TRBV6-7
len: 21
d_gene: TRBD2
abundance: .
CDR3aa: CASSYSTVAGVKRSNTGELFF
CDR3nt: TGTGCCAGCAGTTACTCGACGGTAGCGGGGGTGAAAAGGTCGAACACCGGGGAGCTGTTTTTT

j_gene: TRBJ2-3
v_gene: TRBV18
len: 16
d_gene: .
abundance: .
CDR3aa: CASSPPRTAITDTQYF
CDR3nt: TGTGCCAGCTCACCTCCAAGGACAGCTATCACAGATACGCAGTATTTT

j_gene: TRBJ2-5
v_gene: TRBV7-6
len: 14
d_gene: TRBD2
abundance: .
CDR3aa: CASSSLAGGETQYF
CDR3nt: TGTGCCAGCAGCTCCTTAGCGGGGGGGGAGACCCAGTACTTC

j_gene: TRBJ2-2
v_gene: TRBV30
len: 17
d_gene: TRBD1
abundance: .
CDR3aa: CAWSVLKGQGSTGELFF
CDR3nt: TGTGCCTGGAGTGTACTTAAGGGACAGGGGTCCACCGGGGAGCTGTTTTTT

j_gene: TRBJ1-4
v_gene: TRBV29-1
len: 13
d_gene: TRBD1
abundance: .
CDR3aa: CSVQTGVNEKLFF
CDR3nt: TGCAGCGTCCAAACAGGGGTTAATGAAAAACTGTTTTTT

j_gene: TRBJ2-1
v_gene: TRBV10-3
len: 12
d_gene: .
abundance: .
CDR3aa: CAIRDTYNEQFF
CDR3nt: TGTGCCATCAGGGACACCTACAATGAGCAGTTCTTC

j_gene: TRBJ1-1
v_gene: TRBV7-6
len: 14
d_gene: .
abundance: .
CDR3aa: CASRINSKGSEAFF
CDR3nt: TGTGCCAGCAGGATCAACAGCAAAGGTAGTGAAGCTTTCTTT

j_gene: TRBJ2-5
v_gene: TRBV15
len: 17
d_gene: TRBD1
abundance: .
CDR3aa: CATSRDIGTGDQETQYF
CDR3nt: TGTGCCACCAGCAGAGATATTGGGACAGGGGATCAAGAGACCCAGTACTTC

j_gene: TRBJ2-6
v_gene: TRBV5-1
len: 16
d_gene: .
abundance: .
CDR3aa: CASSLAGGAGANVLTF
CDR3nt: TGCGCCAGCAGCTTGGCCGGCGGGGCGGGGGCCAACGTCCTGACTTTC

j_gene: TRBJ2-7
v_gene: TRBV7-8
len: 16
d_gene: TRBD2
abundance: .
CDR3aa: CASSLLLAGGSYEQYF
CDR3nt: TGTGCCAGCAGCTTACTCCTGGCGGGAGGCTCCTACGAGCAGTACTTC

j_gene: TRBJ2-2
v_gene: TRBV6-5
len: 11
d_gene: .
abundance: .
CDR3aa: CASSHGGELFF
CDR3nt: TGTGCCAGCAGCCACGGCGGGGAGCTGTTTTTT

j_gene: TRBJ2-3
v_gene: TRBV28
len: 12
d_gene: .
abundance: .
CDR3aa: CASSFVTDTQYF
CDR3nt: TGTGCCAGCAGTTTCGTGACAGATACGCAGTATTTT

j_gene: TRBJ2-2
v_gene: TRBV6-1
len: 15
d_gene: TRBD2
abundance: .
CDR3aa: CASSELAGGTGELFF
CDR3nt: TGTGCCAGCAGTGAACTAGCGGGAGGCACCGGGGAGCTGTTTTTT

j_gene: TRBJ2-4
v_gene: TRBV28
len: 14
d_gene: .
abundance: few
CDR3aa: CASSLLFRDYIQYF
CDR3nt: TGTGCCAGCAGTTTATTGTTTCGGGATTACATTCAGTACTTC

j_gene: TRBJ2-1
v_gene: TRBV7-8
len: 16
d_gene: TRBD2
abundance: .
CDR3aa: CASSLAVGGTYNEQFF
CDR3nt: TGTGCCAGCAGCTTAGCGGTCGGGGGGACCTACAATGAGCAGTTCTTC

j_gene: TRBJ2-2
v_gene: TRBV7-7
len: 15
d_gene: .
abundance: few
CDR3aa: CASSLIAQNTGELFF
CDR3nt: TGTGCTAGCAGCTTGATAGCCCAGAACACCGGGGAGCTGTTTTTT